This TCR beta chain originates from a study of T cells in tuberculosis. The CDR3 contains 16 residues. Germline CDR1 is MNHEY and CDR2 is SMNVEV (reference sequence). The ends lost 3 bases at V and 0 bases at J; junction bases unmatched: 8. Sequenced by immunoSEQ multiplex PCR; TCRdb stores in-frame clones only, minus some. The repertoire holds tens of thousands of clones, with roughly 96% as singletons. The receptor's source is a donor aged 5-35 years with latent tuberculosis or without tuberculosis infection. The chain recombines TRBV27 with TRBJ2-7; 7 bases are shared with TRBD1. Sequenced: PBMCs. The DNA of the CDR3 is TGTGCCAGCAGTTTCGGAGCTAGACAGGGCTCCTACGAGCAGTACTTC. Translation gives CASSFGARQGSYEQYF.